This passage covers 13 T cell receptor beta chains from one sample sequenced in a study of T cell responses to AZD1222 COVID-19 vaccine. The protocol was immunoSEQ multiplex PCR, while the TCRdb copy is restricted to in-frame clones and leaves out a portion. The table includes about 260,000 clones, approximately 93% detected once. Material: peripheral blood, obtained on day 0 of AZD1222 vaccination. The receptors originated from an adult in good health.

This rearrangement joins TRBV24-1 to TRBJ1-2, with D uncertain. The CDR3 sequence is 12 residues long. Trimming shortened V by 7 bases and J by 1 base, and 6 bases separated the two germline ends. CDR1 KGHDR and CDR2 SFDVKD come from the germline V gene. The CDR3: CATRGNNYGYTF. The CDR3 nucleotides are TGTGCCACCAGGGGCAATAACTATGGCTACACCTTC.

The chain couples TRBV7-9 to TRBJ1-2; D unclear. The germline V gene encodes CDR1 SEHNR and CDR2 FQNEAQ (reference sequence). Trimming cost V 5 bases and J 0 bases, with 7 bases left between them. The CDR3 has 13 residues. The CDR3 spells CASSEGPNYGYTF. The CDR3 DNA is TGTGCCAGCAGCGAGGGCCCTAACTATGGCTACACCTTC. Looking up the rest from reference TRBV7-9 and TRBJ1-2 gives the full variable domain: DTGVSQNPRHKITKRGQNVTFRCDPISEHNRLYWYRQTLGQGPEFLTYFQNEAQLEKSRLLSDRFSAERPKGSFSTLEIQRTEQGDSAMYLCASSEGPNYGYTFGSGTRLTVV.

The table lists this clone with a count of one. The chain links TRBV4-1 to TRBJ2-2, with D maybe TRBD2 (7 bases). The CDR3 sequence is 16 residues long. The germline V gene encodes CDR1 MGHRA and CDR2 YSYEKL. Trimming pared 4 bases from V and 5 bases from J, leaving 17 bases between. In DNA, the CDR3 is TGCGCCAGCAGCCCAGAGGGCGGGGGCTTAACCGGGGAGCTGTTTTTT. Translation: CASSPEGGGLTGELFF.

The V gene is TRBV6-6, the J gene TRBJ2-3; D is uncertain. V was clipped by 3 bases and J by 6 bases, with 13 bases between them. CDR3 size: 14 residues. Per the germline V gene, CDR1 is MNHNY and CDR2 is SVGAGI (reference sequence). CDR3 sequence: CASSYPPGRDTQYF. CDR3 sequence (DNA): TGTGCCAGCAGTTATCCCCCTGGTAGGGATACGCAGTATTTT.

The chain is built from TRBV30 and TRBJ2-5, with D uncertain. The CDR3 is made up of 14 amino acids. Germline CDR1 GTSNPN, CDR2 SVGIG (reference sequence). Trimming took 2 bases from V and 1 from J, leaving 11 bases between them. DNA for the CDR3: TGTGCCTGGAGTTTGGTAGCAGGCCAAGAGACCCAGTACTTC. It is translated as CAWSLVAGQETQYF.

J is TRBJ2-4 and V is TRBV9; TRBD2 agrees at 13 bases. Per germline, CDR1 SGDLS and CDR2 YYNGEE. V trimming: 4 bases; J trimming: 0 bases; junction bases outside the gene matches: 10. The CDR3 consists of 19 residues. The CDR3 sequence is CASSPHEGLAGIAKNIQYF. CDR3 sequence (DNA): TGTGCCAGCAGCCCTCATGAGGGACTAGCGGGAATAGCCAAAAACATTCAGTACTTC.

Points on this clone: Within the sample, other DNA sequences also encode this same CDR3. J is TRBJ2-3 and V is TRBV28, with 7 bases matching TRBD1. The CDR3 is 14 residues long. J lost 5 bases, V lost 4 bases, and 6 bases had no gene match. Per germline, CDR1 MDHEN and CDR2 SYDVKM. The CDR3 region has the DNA TGTGCCAGCAGTTCTACAGGGGTAGGAGATACGCAGTATTTT. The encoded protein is CASSSTGVGDTQYF.

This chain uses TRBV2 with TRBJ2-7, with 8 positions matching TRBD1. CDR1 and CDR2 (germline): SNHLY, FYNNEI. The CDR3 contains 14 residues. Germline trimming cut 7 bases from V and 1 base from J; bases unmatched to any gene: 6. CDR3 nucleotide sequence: TGTGCCAGCACCCGACGACAGGGGTCCTACGAGCAGTACTTC. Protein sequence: CASTRRQGSYEQYF.

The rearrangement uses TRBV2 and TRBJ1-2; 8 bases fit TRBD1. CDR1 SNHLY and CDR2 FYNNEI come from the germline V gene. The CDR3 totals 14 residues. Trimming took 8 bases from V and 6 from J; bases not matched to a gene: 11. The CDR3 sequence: CASEGRGQGDGYTF. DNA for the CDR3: TGTGCCAGCGAGGGGCGAGGACAGGGAGATGGCTACACCTTC.

CDR3 residues: CASSSSGTGSYEQYF. The CDR3 DNA reads as TGTGCCAGCAGCTCTTCTGGGACAGGCTCCTACGAGCAGTACTTC. The chain couples TRBV5-5 to TRBJ2-7; 8 nucleotides match TRBD1. From germline, CDR1 is SGHKS and CDR2 YYEKEE (reference sequence). Trimming cost V 3 bases and J 0 bases; bases outside gene matches: 5. CDR3 length equals 15 residues.

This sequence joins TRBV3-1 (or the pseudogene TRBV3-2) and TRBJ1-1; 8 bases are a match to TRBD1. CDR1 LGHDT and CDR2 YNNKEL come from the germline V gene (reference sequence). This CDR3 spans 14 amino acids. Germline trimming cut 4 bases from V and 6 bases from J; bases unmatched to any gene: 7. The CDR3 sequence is CASSPGQGRAEAFF. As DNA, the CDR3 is TGTGCCAGCAGCCCCGGACAGGGAAGGGCTGAAGCTTTCTTT.

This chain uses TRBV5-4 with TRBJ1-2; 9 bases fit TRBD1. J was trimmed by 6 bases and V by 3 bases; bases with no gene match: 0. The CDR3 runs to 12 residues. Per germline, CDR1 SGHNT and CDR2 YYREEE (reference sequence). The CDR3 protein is CASSWDRDGYTF. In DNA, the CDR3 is TGTGCCAGCAGCTGGGACAGGGATGGCTACACCTTC.

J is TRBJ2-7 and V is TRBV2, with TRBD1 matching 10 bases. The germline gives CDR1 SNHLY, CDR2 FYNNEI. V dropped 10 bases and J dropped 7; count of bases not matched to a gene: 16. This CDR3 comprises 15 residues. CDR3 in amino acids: CATQTSTGGTKEQYF. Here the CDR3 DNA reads TGTGCCACTCAAACGTCGACAGGGGGCACGAAGGAGCAGTACTTC.